The 16 T cell receptor beta chains presented below share a single source sample, sequenced in a study of T-cell reconstitution after alpha-beta-depleted transplantation in children. TCRbeta library preparation incorporated unique molecular identifiers. Using its own MiXCR run on the PCR reads, TCRdb lists one record per CDR3 protein. The table shows almost 600,000 distinct CDR3 sequences, with 25% to 30% occurring only once. The sample here was PBMCs, taken before TCRalphabeta/CD19-depleted stem cell transplant. Receptor source: a boy in the first two years of life with Wiskott-Aldrich syndrome, due to receive a stem cell transplant.

The chain uses TRBV5-1 and TRBJ2-1, with D possibly matching TRBD1 (5 bases). V lost 1 base to trimming and J lost 9 bases, with 14 bases between them. This CDR3 has 14 residues. Germline V gives CDR1 SGHRS, CDR2 YFSETQ. CDR3 region: CASSLQGKGGEQFF. The CDR3, as DNA: TGCGCCAGCAGCTTGCAGGGAAAAGGCGGTGAGCAGTTCTTC.

A few counts support this clonotype. V is TRBV3-1 and J is TRBJ2-7, with D uncertain. The CDR3 length is 12 residues. Germline V gives CDR1 LGHDT, CDR2 YNNKEL (reference sequence). V was pared by 1 base and J by 3 bases, with 4 bases between. The CDR3 here is CASSQVFYEQYF. The CDR3 DNA reads TGTGCCAGCAGCCAAGTTTTCTACGAGCAGTACTTC.

Only a few counts were recorded for this clonotype. The chain recombines TRBV28 with TRBJ1-2, with a possible D match to TRBD1 (6 bases). V lost 7 bases and J lost 5, with 20 bases in between. CDR3 length equals 15 residues. Germline V gives CDR1 MDHEN, CDR2 SYDVKM. CDR3 in amino acids: CASTITGINSYGYTF. CDR3 in DNA: TGTGCCAGCACCATCACAGGGATCAATTCTTATGGCTACACCTTC.

This clonotype turned up a few times. The J gene is TRBJ2-5, the V gene TRBV28, with D possibly being TRBD1 (6 bases). There are 18 residues in the CDR3. Germline V gene data show CDR1 as MDHEN and CDR2 as SYDVKM. V was trimmed by 7 bases and J by 2 bases, leaving 26 bases between them. Here the CDR3 DNA reads TGTGCCAGCAACGCCTACCTGGGGGCCTTGACAACTCAAGAGACCCAGTACTTC. Translation gives CASNAYLGALTTQETQYF.

This clonotype was seen a few times. The chain uses TRBV11-2 and TRBJ2-2; no definite D call. Germline CDR1 SGHAT, CDR2 FQNNGV. V dropped 5 bases and J dropped 1 base, with 11 bases sitting between them. There are 15 residues in the CDR3. Written as DNA, the CDR3 is TGTGCCAGCAGCCCGGAACAGCGGAACACCGGGGAGCTGTTTTTT. It encodes CASSPEQRNTGELFF.

The chain uses TRBV12-3 or TRBV12-4 and TRBJ1-6; 10 nucleotides agree with TRBD1. V lost 6 bases, J lost 7 bases, and 3 bases stayed unmatched. CDR3 size: 14 residues. DNA of the CDR3: TGTGCCAGCAGGGGGGGACAGGGGAATTCACCCCTCCACTTT. This gives the protein CASRGGQGNSPLHF.

The rearrangement joins TRBV27 to TRBJ1-2; D unclear. Per the germline V gene, CDR1 is MNHEY and CDR2 is SMNVEV (reference sequence). This CDR3 is 14 amino acids long. V was trimmed by 6 bases and J by 4 bases, leaving 15 bases between them. The CDR3 nucleotides read TGTGCCAGCAGGGGAGGACGGGAAAGCTATGGCTACACCTTC. It is translated as CASRGGRESYGYTF.

The rearrangement joins TRBV2 to TRBJ2-5; a possible D gene is TRBD2 (5 bases). The V end was cut by 7 bases, the J end by 4 bases, with 10 bases between. This CDR3 contains 12 residues. Germline lookup yields CDR1 SNHLY and CDR2 FYNNEI. The CDR3 loop reads CASKAEAETQYF. Written as DNA, the CDR3 is TGTGCCAGCAAAGCGGAGGCAGAGACCCAGTACTTC.

The CDR3: CASSTGPLGEETQYF. Written as DNA, the CDR3 is TGTGCCAGCAGCACGGGACCCTTGGGTGAAGAGACCCAGTACTTC. The chain links TRBV28 to TRBJ2-5, with D possibly called TRBD1 or TRBD2 (5 bases each). Trimming left V 6 bases short and J 3 bases short, with 17 bases between. The CDR3 is 15 residues long. Looked up from germline, CDR1 is MDHEN and CDR2 is SYDVKM.

In DNA, the CDR3 is TGTGCCAGCAGCGAGCGCCCCGGCGGGATGACAGATACGCAGTATTTT. Translated: CASSERPGGMTDTQYF. The chain couples TRBV9 to TRBJ2-3, with D possibly being TRBD2 (6 bases). Trimming stripped 3 bases from V and 3 bases from J, with 17 bases between. CDR1 is SGDLS, CDR2 YYNGEE, per germline. The CDR3 consists of 16 residues. The full variable domain, with the rest looked up from reference TRBV9 and TRBJ2-3, is DSGVTQTPKHLITATGQRVTLRCSPRSGDLSVYWYQQSLDQGLQFLIQYYNGEERAKGNILERFSAQQFPDLHSELNLSSLELGDSALYFCASSERPGGMTDTQYFGPGTRLTVL.

A word on this clonotype: A junction end diverges from the germline sequence, so it may reflect a read error. The V gene is TRBV20-1, the J gene TRBJ2-1; 12 nucleotides agree with TRBD2. The CDR3 sequence is 14 residues long. Germline assignment: CDR1 DFQATT and CDR2 SNEGSKA (reference sequence). The CDR3 is CSAESSGRVPEEFF. In nucleotides, the CDR3 is TGCAGTGCTGAGTCTAGCGGGAGGGTTCCTGAGGAGTTCTTC.

This clonotype turned up a few times. The J gene is TRBJ2-5, the V gene TRBV5-1, with 8 bases lining up with TRBD1. Trimming took 4 bases from V and 2 from J; bases not matched to a gene: 10. The germline V gene encodes CDR1 SGHRS and CDR2 YFSETQ. The CDR3 covers 16 residues. CDR3 nucleotides: TGCGCCAGCAGCGGGGGGACAGGAGACATTCAAGAGACCCAGTACTTC. It codes for CASSGGTGDIQETQYF.

The V gene is TRBV6-5, the J gene TRBJ2-7; TRBD1 matches 8 bases. V trimming: 6 bases; J trimming: 6 bases; junction bases outside the gene matches: 7. The CDR3 length is 13 residues. Germline-derived CDR1 and CDR2 are MNHEY and SVGAGI. In nucleotides, the CDR3 is TGTGCCAGCAGCTGGACAGGGATTACCGAGCAGTACTTC. As protein: CASSWTGITEQYF.

This chain uses TRBV27 with TRBJ2-7, with a tentative D call TRBD2 (5 bases). The V gene lost 8 bases and the J gene lost 7 bases, with 24 bases spanning the gap. CDR1 is MNHEY, CDR2 SMNVEV, per germline (reference sequence). The CDR3 is made up of 15 amino acids. The CDR3 coding sequence is TGTGCCAGCCGTCCTGCCGGGAATCCGTTTGGGGAGCAGTACTTC. Residues: CASRPAGNPFGEQYF.

This clonotype turned up a few times. This chain links TRBV5-1 with TRBJ2-4, with 7 bases that match TRBD2. This CDR3 comprises 15 residues. The germline V gene has CDR1 SGHRS and CDR2 YFSETQ. The ends lost 6 bases at V and 0 bases at J; junction bases unmatched: 6. The CDR3 DNA sequence: TGCGCCAGCAAGCTAGCGGTACTAGCCAAAAACATTCAGTACTTC. This translates into CASKLAVLAKNIQYF.

The chain recombines TRBV27 with TRBJ2-5; no clear D gene. The germline V and J ends were trimmed by 2 bases and 5 bases, with 12 bases remaining between them. The CDR3 runs to 14 residues. The germline V gene encodes CDR1 MNHEY and CDR2 SMNVEV (reference sequence). The CDR3 is CASSLGPDGETQYF. The CDR3 DNA reads as TGTGCCAGCAGTTTAGGGCCCGACGGGGAGACCCAGTACTTC.